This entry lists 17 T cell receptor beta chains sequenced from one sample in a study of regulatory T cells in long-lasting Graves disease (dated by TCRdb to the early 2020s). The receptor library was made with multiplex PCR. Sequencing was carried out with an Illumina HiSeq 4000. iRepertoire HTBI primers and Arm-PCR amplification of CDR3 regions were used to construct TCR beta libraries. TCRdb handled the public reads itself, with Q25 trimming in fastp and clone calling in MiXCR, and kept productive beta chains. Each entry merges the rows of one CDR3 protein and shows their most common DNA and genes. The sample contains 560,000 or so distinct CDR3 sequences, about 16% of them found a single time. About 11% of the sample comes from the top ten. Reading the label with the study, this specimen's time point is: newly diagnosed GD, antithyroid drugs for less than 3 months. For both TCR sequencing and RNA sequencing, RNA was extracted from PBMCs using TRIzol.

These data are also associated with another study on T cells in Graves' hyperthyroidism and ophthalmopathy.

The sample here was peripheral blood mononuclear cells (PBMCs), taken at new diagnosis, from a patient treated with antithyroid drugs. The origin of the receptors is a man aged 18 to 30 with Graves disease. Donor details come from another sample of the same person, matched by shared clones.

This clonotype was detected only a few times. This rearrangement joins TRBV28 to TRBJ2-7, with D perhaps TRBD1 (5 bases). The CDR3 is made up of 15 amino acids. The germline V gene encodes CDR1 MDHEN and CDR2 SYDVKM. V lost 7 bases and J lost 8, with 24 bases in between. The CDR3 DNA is TGTGCCAGCACCCCTGCCCAGGGCCCTGCCCGCAAGCAGTACTTC. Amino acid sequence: CASTPAQGPARKQYF.

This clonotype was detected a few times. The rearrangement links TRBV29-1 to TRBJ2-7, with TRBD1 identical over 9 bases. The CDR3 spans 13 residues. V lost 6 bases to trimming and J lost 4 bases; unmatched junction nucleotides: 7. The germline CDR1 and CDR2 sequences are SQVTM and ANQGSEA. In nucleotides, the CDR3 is TGCAGCGTGGCCTCCGGACAGGGGTACGAGCAGTACTTC. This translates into CSVASGQGYEQYF.

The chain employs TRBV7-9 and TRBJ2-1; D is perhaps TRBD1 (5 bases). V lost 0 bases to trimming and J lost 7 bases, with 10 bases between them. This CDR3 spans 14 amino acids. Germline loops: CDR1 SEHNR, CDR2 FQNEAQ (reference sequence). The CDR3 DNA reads TGTGCCAGCAGCTTAGCGCAGGGTTGGAATGAGCAGTTCTTC. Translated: CASSLAQGWNEQFF.

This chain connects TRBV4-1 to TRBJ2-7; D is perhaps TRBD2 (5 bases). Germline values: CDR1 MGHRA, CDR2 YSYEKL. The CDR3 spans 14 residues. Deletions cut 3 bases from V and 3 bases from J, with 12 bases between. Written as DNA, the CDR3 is TGCGCCAGCAGCCAGGGAGAAATTGACTACGAGCAGTACTTC. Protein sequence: CASSQGEIDYEQYF.

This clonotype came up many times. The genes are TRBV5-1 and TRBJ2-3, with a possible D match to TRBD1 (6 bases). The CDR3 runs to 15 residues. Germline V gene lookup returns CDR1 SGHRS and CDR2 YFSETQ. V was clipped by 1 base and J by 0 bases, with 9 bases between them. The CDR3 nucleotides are TGCGCCAGCAGCTTGACAGGGTCAAGCACAGATACGCAGTATTTT. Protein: CASSLTGSSTDTQYF. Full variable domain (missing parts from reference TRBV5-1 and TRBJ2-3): KAGVTQTPRYLIKTRGQQVTLSCSPISGHRSVSWYQQTPGQGLQFLFEYFSETQRNKGNFPGRFSGRQFSNSRSEMNVSTLELGDSALYLCASSLTGSSTDTQYFGPGTRLTVL.

The CDR3 sequence is CASSLQGAGGNTIYF. DNA for the CDR3: TGCGCCAGCAGCTTGCAGGGGGCTGGTGGAAACACCATATATTTT. The chain links TRBV5-1 to TRBJ1-3; 8 positions agree with TRBD1. Germline V CDR1 and CDR2: SGHRS, YFSETQ. This CDR3 has 15 residues. Unmatched junction bases numbered 3, after V lost 1 base and J lost 3 bases.

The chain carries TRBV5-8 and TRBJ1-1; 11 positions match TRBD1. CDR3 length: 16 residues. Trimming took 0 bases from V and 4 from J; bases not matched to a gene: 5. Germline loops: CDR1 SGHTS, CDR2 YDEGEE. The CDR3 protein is CASSLDGTGGLTEAFF. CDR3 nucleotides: TGTGCCAGCAGCTTGGATGGGACAGGGGGTCTCACTGAAGCTTTCTTT.

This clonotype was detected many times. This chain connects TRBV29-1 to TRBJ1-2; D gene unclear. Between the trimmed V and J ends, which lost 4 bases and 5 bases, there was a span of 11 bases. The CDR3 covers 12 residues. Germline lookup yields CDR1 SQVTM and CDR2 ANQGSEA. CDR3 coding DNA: TGCAGCGTTGTCACGGGTCGGTATGGCTACACCTTC. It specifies CSVVTGRYGYTF.

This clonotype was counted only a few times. The chain's CDR3 is CAWIEPGQGFLGNEKLFF. CDR3 in DNA: TGTGCCTGGATTGAACCGGGACAGGGGTTCTTGGGTAATGAAAAACTGTTTTTT. The J gene is TRBJ1-4, the V gene TRBV30; TRBD1 matches at 10 bases. This CDR3 has 18 residues. V lost 4 bases to trimming and J lost 4 bases; unmatched junction nucleotides: 15. Germline assignment: CDR1 GTSNPN and CDR2 SVGIG (reference sequence).

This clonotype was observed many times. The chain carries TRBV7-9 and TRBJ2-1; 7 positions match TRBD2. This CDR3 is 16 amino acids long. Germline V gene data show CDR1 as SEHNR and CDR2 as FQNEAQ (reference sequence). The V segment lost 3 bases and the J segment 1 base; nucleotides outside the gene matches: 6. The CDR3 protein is CASSFSGGRSYNEQFF. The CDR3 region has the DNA TGTGCCAGCAGCTTTTCCGGCGGGAGATCCTACAATGAGCAGTTCTTC. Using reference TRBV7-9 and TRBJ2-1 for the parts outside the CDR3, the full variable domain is DTGVSQNPRHKITKRGQNVTFRCDPISEHNRLYWYRQTLGQGPEFLTYFQNEAQLEKSRLLSDRFSAERPKGSFSTLEIQRTEQGDSAMYLCASSFSGGRSYNEQFFGPGTRLTVL.

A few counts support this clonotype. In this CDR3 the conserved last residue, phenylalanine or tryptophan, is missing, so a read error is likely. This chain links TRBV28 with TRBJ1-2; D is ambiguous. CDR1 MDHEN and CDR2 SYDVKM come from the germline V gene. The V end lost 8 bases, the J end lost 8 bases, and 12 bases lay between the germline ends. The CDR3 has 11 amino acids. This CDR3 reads CASGGGGGYTL. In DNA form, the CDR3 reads TGTGCCAGCGGAGGAGGCGGGGGCTACACCCTC.

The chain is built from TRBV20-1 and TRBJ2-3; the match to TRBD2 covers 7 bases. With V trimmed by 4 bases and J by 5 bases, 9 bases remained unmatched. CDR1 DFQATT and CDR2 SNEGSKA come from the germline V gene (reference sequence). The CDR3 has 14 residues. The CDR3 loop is CSAIAGEVGDTQYF. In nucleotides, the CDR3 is TGCAGTGCTATTGCGGGAGAGGTGGGAGATACGCAGTATTTT.

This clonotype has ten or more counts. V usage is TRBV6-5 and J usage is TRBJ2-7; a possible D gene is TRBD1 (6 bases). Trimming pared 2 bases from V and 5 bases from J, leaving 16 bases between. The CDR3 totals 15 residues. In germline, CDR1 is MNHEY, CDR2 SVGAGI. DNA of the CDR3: TGTGCCAGCAGTTACGTCACAGGGAATGTCCACGAGCAGTACTTC. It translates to CASSYVTGNVHEQYF.

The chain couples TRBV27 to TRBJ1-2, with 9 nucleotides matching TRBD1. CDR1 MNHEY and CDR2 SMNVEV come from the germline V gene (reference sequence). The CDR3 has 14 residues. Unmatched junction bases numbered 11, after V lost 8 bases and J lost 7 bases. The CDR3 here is CASAPGDRALGYTF. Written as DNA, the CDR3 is TGTGCCAGCGCTCCGGGGGACAGGGCACTTGGCTACACCTTC.

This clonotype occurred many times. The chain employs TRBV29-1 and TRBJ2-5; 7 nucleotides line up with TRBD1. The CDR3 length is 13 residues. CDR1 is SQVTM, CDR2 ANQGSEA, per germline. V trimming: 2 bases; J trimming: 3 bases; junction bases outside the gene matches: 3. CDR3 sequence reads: CSVERQGEETQYF. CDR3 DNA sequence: TGCAGCGTTGAACGACAGGGTGAAGAGACCCAGTACTTC.

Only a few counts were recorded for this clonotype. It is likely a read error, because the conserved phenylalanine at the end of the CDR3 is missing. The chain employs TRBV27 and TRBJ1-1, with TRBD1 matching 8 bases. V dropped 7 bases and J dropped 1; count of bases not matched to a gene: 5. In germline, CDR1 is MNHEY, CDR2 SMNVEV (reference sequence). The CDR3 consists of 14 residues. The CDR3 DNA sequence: TGTGCCAGCACTGCAACAGGGGGGAACACTGAAGCTTTCCTT. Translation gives CASTATGGNTEAFL.

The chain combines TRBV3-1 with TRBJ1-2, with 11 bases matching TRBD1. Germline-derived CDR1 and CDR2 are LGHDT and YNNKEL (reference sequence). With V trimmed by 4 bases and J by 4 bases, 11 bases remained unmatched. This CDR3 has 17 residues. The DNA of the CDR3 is TGTGCCAGCAGCCCCCGGACAGGGGGCCGGGGGACCTATGGCTACACCTTC. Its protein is CASSPRTGGRGTYGYTF.